This is a list of T cell receptor beta chains from one sample in a study of CD4 T cells in relation to SARS-CoV-2 and coronaviruses. Clones were sequenced by immunoSEQ multiplex PCR, and TCRdb holds only the in-frame ones, with some missing. The sample has about 19,000 clones, 70% to 80% seen once. These receptors lack a known antigen. The sequenced sample consisted of CD4+ T cells from PBMCs, cultured in vitro. All receptors derive from a human donor in good health. Both conserved end residues are part of each CDR3. The D gene is left open where the match is weak. Clone size is given for some rows only: seen once, a few or many times, or a class if the clone is expanded.

v_call	clone_size	cdr3_length	j_call	d_call	cdr3_nt	cdr3_aa
TRBV7-8	NA	12	TRBJ2-7	NA	TGTGCCAGCAGCCCTGGGAGGTACGAGCAGTACTTC	CASSPGRYEQYF
TRBV6-2/TRBV6-3	NA	14	TRBJ1-1	TRBD1	TGTGCCAGCAGCCCGGACAGGCGGAACACTGAAGCTTTCTTT	CASSPDRRNTEAFF
TRBV7-8	NA	13	TRBJ1-1	NA	TGTGCCAGCAGCGGACAGCGAGTCACTGAAGCTTTCTTT	CASSGQRVTEAFF
TRBV10-3	once	14	TRBJ2-3	TRBD2	TGTGCCGGGGGAAACGGGGGGTCCACAGATACGCAGTATTTT	CAGGNGGSTDTQYF
TRBV7-9	NA	15	TRBJ1-1	TRBD1	TGTGCCAGCAGCGGAATCGGGACAGGGCTAACTGAAGCTTTCTTT	CASSGIGTGLTEAFF
TRBV5-4	NA	15	TRBJ1-3	NA	TGTGCCAGCAGCGCCGGGACGAGCTCTGGAAACACCATATATTTT	CASSAGTSSGNTIYF
TRBV4-3	NA	20	TRBJ2-7	TRBD1	TGCGCCAGCAGCCAAGATCGGGTTGAGGTAGATAGACAGGGGTGGTGGGAGCAGTACTTC	CASSQDRVEVDRQGWWEQYF
TRBV28	NA	12	TRBJ2-7	NA	TGTGCCAGCAGTTTAGCTAGGGACGAGCAGTACTTC	CASSLARDEQYF
TRBV11-2	few	12	TRBJ1-1	NA	TGTGCCAGCACCCGAGGGCCATCTGAAGCTTTCTTT	CASTRGPSEAFF
TRBV3-1/TRBV3-2	NA	13	TRBJ2-1	NA	TGTGCCAGCAGCAAGGACTCCTACAATGAGCAGTTCTTC	CASSKDSYNEQFF
TRBV28	NA	15	TRBJ1-2	TRBD1	TGTGCCAGCAGTTTACTCGACAGGGTAAGGGGTGGCTACACCTTC	CASSLLDRVRGGYTF
TRBV5-1	NA	15	TRBJ2-3	TRBD1	TGCGCCAGCAGCCGGGACAGCTACCAGACAGATACGCAGTATTTT	CASSRDSYQTDTQYF
TRBV9	NA	15	TRBJ2-3	NA	TGTGCCAGCAGCGTAGCCTCCGGGAGCACAGATACGCAGTATTTT	CASSVASGSTDTQYF
TRBV5-6	NA	15	TRBJ2-3	NA	TGTGCCAGCAGCTTGCTCCCGGCTAGCACAGATACGCAGTATTTT	CASSLLPASTDTQYF
TRBV24-1	few	16	TRBJ1-4	TRBD1	TGTGCCACCAGTGAAGAGGACAGGGGGTTGGGTGAAAAACTGTTTTTT	CATSEEDRGLGEKLFF
TRBV29-1	NA	13	TRBJ1-2	NA	TGCAGCGTTGATCAGGGTGGGAATTATGGCTACACCTTC	CSVDQGGNYGYTF
TRBV6-2/TRBV6-3	NA	14	TRBJ1-1	TRBD1	TGTGCCAGCAGTGATGGACAGGGGCGAACTGAAGCTTTCTTT	CASSDGQGRTEAFF
TRBV9	once	16	TRBJ1-3	NA	TGTGCCAGCAGCGTAGGGGTGACCGCGACGGGTAACACCATATATTTT	CASSVGVTATGNTIYF
TRBV6-6	NA	14	TRBJ1-2	NA	TGTGCCAGCAGAGAGTCGGGACAAGTTACTGGCTACACCTTC	CASRESGQVTGYTF
TRBV6-5	NA	14	TRBJ2-7	TRBD2	TGTGCCAGCAGTCCCTTAGCGGGAGCCTACGAGCAGTACTTC	CASSPLAGAYEQYF
TRBV5-6	NA	12	TRBJ2-1	TRBD1	TGTGCCAGCAGCTCGAGACAGGGGTGGCAGTTCTTC	CASSSRQGWQFF
TRBV11-2	NA	16	TRBJ2-3	NA	TGTGCCAGCAGCTTAGCTAGGGAAAAGTTGGCAGATACGCAGTATTTT	CASSLAREKLADTQYF
TRBV24-1	NA	15	TRBJ2-5	TRBD1	TGTGCCACCAGCAAATCCGGACAGGGGGCTGAGACCCAGTACTTC	CATSKSGQGAETQYF
TRBV7-2	NA	14	TRBJ2-3	NA	TGTGCCAGCAGCTTAGCGTTTTATCCTGATACGCAGTATTTT	CASSLAFYPDTQYF
TRBV23-1	NA	15	TRBJ1-5	NA	TGCGCCAGCAGTCGCACCCGGGTCCAGAATCAGCCCCAGCATTTT	CASSRTRVQNQPQHF
TRBV6-5	NA	14	TRBJ1-2	NA	TGTGCCAGCAGTTACGACACCCTGGGGTATGGCTACACCTTC	CASSYDTLGYGYTF
TRBV7-2	once	13	TRBJ1-3	NA	TGTGCCAGCAGCCGTGACAGGGGAAACACCATATATTTT	CASSRDRGNTIYF
TRBV24-1	NA	15	TRBJ1-6	NA	TGTGCCACCCTAATCAGGGTTAGGGATAATTCACCCCTCCACTTT	CATLIRVRDNSPLHF
TRBV6-5	NA	16	TRBJ2-3	TRBD1	TGTGCCAGCAGTTATTCGGACAGGGTTAGCGCGAATACGCAGTATTTT	CASSYSDRVSANTQYF
TRBV29-1	NA	13	TRBJ2-1	TRBD2	TGCAGCGGGGGACTAGCGGGAGGCAATGAGCAGTTCTTC	CSGGLAGGNEQFF
TRBV6-5	NA	15	TRBJ1-4	TRBD1	TGTGCCAGCAGTTACGGGGGAGGGGGCAGTGAAAAACTGTTTTTT	CASSYGGGGSEKLFF